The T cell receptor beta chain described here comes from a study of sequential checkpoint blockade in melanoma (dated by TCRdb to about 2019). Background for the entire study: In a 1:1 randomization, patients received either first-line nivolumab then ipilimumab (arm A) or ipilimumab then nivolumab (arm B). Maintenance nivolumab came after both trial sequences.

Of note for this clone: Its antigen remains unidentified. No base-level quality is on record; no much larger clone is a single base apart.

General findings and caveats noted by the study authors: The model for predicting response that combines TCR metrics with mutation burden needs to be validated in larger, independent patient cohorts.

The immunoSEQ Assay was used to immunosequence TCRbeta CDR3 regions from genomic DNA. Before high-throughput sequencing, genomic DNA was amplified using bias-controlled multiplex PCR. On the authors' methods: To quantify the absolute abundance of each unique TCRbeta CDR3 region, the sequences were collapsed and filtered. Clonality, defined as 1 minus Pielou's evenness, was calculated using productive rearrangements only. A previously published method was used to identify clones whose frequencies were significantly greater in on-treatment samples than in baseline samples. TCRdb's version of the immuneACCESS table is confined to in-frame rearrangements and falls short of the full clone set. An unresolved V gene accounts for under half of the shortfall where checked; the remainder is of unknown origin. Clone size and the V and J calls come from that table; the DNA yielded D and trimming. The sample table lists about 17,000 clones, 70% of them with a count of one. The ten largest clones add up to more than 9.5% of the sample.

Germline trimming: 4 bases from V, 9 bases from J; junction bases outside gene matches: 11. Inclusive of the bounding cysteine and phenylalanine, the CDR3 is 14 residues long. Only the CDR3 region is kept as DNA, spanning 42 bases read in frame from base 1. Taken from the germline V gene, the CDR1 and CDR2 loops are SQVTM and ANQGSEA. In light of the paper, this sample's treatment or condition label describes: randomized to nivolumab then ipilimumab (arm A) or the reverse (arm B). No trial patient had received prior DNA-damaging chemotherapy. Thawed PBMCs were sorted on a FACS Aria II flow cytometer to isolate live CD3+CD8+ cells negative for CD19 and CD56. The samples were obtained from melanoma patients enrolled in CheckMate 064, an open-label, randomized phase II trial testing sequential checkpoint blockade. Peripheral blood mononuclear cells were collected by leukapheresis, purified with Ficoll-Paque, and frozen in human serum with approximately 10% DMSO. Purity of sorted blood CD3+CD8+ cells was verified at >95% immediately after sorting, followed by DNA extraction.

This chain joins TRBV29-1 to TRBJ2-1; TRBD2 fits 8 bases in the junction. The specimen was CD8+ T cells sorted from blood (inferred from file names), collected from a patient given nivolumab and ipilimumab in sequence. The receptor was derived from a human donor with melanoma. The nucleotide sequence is TGCAGCGTTGGGCTAGCGGGCCCCCTGGGTGAGCAGTTCTTC. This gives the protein CSVGLAGPLGEQFF.